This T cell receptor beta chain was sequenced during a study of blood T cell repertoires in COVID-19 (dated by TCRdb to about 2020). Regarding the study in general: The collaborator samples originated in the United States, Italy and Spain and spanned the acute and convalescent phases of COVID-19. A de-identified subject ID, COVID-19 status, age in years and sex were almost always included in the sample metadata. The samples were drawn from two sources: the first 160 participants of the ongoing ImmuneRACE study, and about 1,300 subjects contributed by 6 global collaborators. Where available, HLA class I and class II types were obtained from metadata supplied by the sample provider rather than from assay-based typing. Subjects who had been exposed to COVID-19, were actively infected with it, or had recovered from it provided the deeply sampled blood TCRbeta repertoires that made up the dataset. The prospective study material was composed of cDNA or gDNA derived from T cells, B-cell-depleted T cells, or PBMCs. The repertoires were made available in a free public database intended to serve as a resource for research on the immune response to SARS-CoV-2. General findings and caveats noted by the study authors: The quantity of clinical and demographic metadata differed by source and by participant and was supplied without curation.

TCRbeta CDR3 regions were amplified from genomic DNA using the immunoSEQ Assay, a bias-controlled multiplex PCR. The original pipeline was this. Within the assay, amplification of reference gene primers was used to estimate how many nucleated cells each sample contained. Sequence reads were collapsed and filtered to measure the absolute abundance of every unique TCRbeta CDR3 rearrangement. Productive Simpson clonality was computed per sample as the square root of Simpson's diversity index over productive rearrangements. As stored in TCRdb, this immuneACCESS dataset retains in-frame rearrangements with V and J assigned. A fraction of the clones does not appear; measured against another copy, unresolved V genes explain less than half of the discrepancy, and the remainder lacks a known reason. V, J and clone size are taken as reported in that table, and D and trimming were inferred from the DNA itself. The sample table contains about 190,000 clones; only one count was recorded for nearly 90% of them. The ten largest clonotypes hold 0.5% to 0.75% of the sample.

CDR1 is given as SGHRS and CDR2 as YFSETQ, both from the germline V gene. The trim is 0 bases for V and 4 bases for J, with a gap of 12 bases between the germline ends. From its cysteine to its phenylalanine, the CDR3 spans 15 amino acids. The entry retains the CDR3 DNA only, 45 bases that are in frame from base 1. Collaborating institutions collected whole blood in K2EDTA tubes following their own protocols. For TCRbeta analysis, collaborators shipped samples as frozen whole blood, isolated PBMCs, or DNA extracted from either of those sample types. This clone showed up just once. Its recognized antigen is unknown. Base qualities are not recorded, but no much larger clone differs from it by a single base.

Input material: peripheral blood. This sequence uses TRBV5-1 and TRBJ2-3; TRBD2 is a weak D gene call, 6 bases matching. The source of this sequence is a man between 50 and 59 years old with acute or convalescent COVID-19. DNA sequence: TGCGCCAGCAGCTTGGCCTTCGGGGAGGCAGATACGCAGTATTTT. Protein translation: CASSLAFGEADTQYF.